The entry below describes one T cell receptor (beta chain). As yet, its antigen is unknown. Clones were read by immunoSEQ multiplex PCR, and TCRdb kept only the in-frame ones, dropping some. Altogether 55,000 to 70,000 clones are present, 80% to 95% being singletons, with the ten largest covering approximately 5.3%. Germline CDR1 is SGHAT and CDR2 is FQNNGV. The germline V and J ends were trimmed by 5 bases and 8 bases, with 15 bases remaining between them. This CDR3 spans 14 amino acids. The source of the sample is a study of cytomegalovirus exposure and HLA in healthy donors. The donors formed part of the roughly 120-subject validation cohort, distinct from the roughly 700-subject first cohort. Points from the study as a whole: Cytomegalovirus association was assigned to approximately 160 TCR beta chains. In the 90 to 150 validation repertoires, about 95% of cluster scores exceeded 0, per a later analysis. For cytomegalovirus status, the classifier reportedly gave diagnoses with high specificity and sensitivity.

The chain carries TRBV11-2 and TRBJ1-4, with no clear D. This sequence was found in a man aged 18 to 30 in good health and CMV-seropositive. Sequenced input: PBMCs. The CDR3 is CASSRGQPGEKLFF. The CDR3 DNA reads as TGTGCCAGCAGCCGAGGCCAGCCGGGGGAAAAACTGTTTTTT.